Listed here are 10 T cell receptor beta chains from one sample, sequenced in a study of CD8 T cells in ankylosing spondylitis. TCRdb called the 5' RACE reads again in MiXCR, with one record for every CDR3 protein. The table lists hundreds of thousands of distinct CDR3 sequences, 20% to 30% of them singletons. Sequenced: blood, either unsorted or a sorted T cell fraction (not recorded which). These receptors came from a male donor with ankylosing spondylitis or in good health (not recorded which).

This clonotype was detected a few times. This chain connects TRBV6-2 or TRBV6-3 to TRBJ2-5; no clear D. Germline CDR1 MNHEY, CDR2 SVGEGT. V was shortened by 6 bases and J by 3 bases, with 8 bases between the two germline ends. There are 12 residues in the CDR3. The CDR3 DNA reads as TGTGCCAGCAGCGTAATAGAAGAGACCCAGTACTTC. As protein: CASSVIEETQYF.

This clonotype has ten or more counts. The rearrangement links TRBV5-6 to TRBJ2-2; D is unclear. Germline CDR1 SGHDT, CDR2 YYEEEE. Trimming pared 2 bases from V and 6 bases from J, leaving 2 bases between. The CDR3 extends over 11 amino acids. In DNA, the CDR3 is TGTGCCAGCAGCTTTGCCGGGGAGCTGTTTTTT. Translation: CASSFAGELFF. Complete variable domain (other parts from reference TRBV5-6 and TRBJ2-2): DAGVTQSPTHLIKTRGQQVTLRCSPKSGHDTVSWYQQALGQGPQFIFQYYEEEERQRGNFPDRFSGHQFPNYSSELNVNALLLGDSALYLCASSFAGELFFGEGSRLTVL.

J is TRBJ2-2 and V is TRBV4-1, with D uncertain. Germline V gives CDR1 MGHRA, CDR2 YSYEKL. CDR3 size: 17 residues. Trimming removed 5 bases at V and 1 base at J, with 17 bases between. In DNA, the CDR3 is TGCGCCAGCAGCTCAGAGAGGAGCGCCCGGAACACCGGGGAGCTGTTTTTT. Translation gives CASSSERSARNTGELFF.

The genes are TRBV7-2 and TRBJ2-3; D gene unclear. V shed 5 bases and J shed 0 bases, with 9 bases lying between them. CDR1 and CDR2 (germline): SGHTA, FQGNSA. This CDR3 is 14 amino acids long. The CDR3 here is CASSPDWSTDTQYF. CDR3 nucleotides: TGTGCCAGCAGCCCAGACTGGAGCACAGATACGCAGTATTTT.

In its sample, this clonotype was seen a few times. The V gene is TRBV29-1, the J gene TRBJ2-3; weak D call: TRBD1 (6 bases). CDR1 is SQVTM and CDR2 is ANQGSEA in the germline V gene. Trimming removed 3 bases at V and 4 bases at J, with 8 bases between. The CDR3 contains 12 residues. The CDR3 loop reads CSVDPGADTQYF. The CDR3 DNA follows: TGCAGCGTTGATCCAGGGGCAGATACGCAGTATTTT.

In this sample, this clonotype turned up once. The chain joins TRBV29-1 to TRBJ1-1; 11 bases are shared with TRBD1. J lost 4 bases, V lost 6 bases, and 10 bases had no gene match. CDR3 length: 15 residues. Germline assignment: CDR1 SQVTM and CDR2 ANQGSEA. CDR3 protein: CSVLRDRGSSTEAFF. DNA for the CDR3: TGCAGCGTGCTCCGGGACAGGGGGAGTTCCACTGAAGCTTTCTTT.

In its sample, this clonotype was seen many times. The chain joins TRBV30 to TRBJ2-3; D is unclear. V was cut by 5 bases and J by 12 bases, with 15 bases left in between. The germline CDR1 and CDR2 sequences are GTSNPN and SVGIG (reference sequence). The CDR3 covers 11 residues. CDR3 sequence reads: CAWGHAGIQYF. CDR3 DNA: TGTGCCTGGGGTCATGCCGGCATCCAGTATTTT.

This clonotype was seen a few times. The chain recombines TRBV20-1 with TRBJ2-5, with 12 bases matching TRBD1. Germline V gene lookup returns CDR1 DFQATT and CDR2 SNEGSKA (reference sequence). The CDR3 extends over 16 amino acids. V lost 6 bases, J lost 5 bases, and 13 bases stayed unmatched. This chain's CDR3 is CSADLGTGGVGETQYF. For the CDR3, the DNA is TGCAGTGCCGACCTTGGGACAGGGGGCGTGGGGGAGACCCAGTACTTC.

This chain connects TRBV5-6 to TRBJ1-2; 8 positions match TRBD1. Germline trimming cut 4 bases from V and 2 bases from J; bases unmatched to any gene: 7. The germline V gene encodes CDR1 SGHDT and CDR2 YYEEEE. This CDR3 comprises 15 residues. CDR3 in DNA: TGTGCCAGCAGCCCGGGGACAGGAGAGAACTATGGCTACACCTTC. Translation: CASSPGTGENYGYTF.

The count of this clonotype is one. The chain has TRBV27 and TRBJ2-5, with 10 positions matching TRBD2. Germline CDR1 reads MNHEY; CDR2 reads SMNVEV (reference sequence). This CDR3 has 15 residues. V lost 6 bases, J lost 2 bases, and 6 bases stayed unmatched. This chain's CDR3 is CASSFSGREQETQYF. The CDR3 region has the DNA TGTGCCAGCAGCTTCAGCGGGAGGGAGCAAGAGACCCAGTACTTC.